This T cell receptor (beta chain) was found in a study of CD8+ T cells in alopecia areata. V lost 0 bases and J lost 4; bases outside the gene matches: 3. The CDR3 loop spans 15 amino acids. CDR1 is SGHKS and CDR2 is YYEKEE in the germline V gene (reference sequence). This clone has more than one count but fewer than ten. Extraction of RNA preceded its reverse transcription into cDNA, which served as the sequencing template. Sequenced by immunoSEQ multiplex PCR; TCRdb stores in-frame clones only, minus some. There are roughly 200,000 clones in the sample; 56% occur only once, and 4% to 6% lies in the top ten.

The receptor comes from a human donor in good health. The chain recombines TRBV5-5 with TRBJ2-2, with 7 bases identical to TRBD2. Sequencing was carried out using CD8+ T cells sorted from blood. Here the CDR3 reads CASSLVRGGTGELFF. CDR3 coding DNA: TGTGCCAGCAGCTTGGTTCGCGGGGGCACCGGGGAGCTGTTTTTT. Full variable domain (rest looked up from reference TRBV5-5 and TRBJ2-2): DAGVTQSPTHLIKTRGQQVTLRCSPISGHKSVSWYQQVLGQGPQFIFQYYEKEERGRGNFPDRFSARQFPNYSSELNVNALLLGDSALYLCASSLVRGGTGELFFGEGSRLTVL.